This TCR beta chain is drawn from a study of blood T cell repertoires in COVID-19. Study information: Researchers got acute and convalescent COVID-19 samples from the United States, Italy and Spain. PBMCs, B-cell-depleted T cells, or T cells were the source of the cDNA or gDNA that made up the material.

Per the study methods: Reference gene primer amplification gave estimated nucleated cell counts. Assay used: immunoSEQ multiplex PCR; TCRdb lists only in-frame clones, some missing. V and J calls and clone size come straight from that table; D and trimming were deduced from the DNA. The table has 150,000 or so clones, approximately 79% seen once. Trimming took 0 bases from V and 3 from J, leaving 7 bases between them. CDR1 is LGHDT, CDR2 YNNKEL, per germline (reference sequence). The CDR3 is 14 amino acids. The sequence was collected from a woman of 80 years or more with acute or convalescent COVID-19. The chain joins TRBV3-1 (or the pseudogene TRBV3-2) to TRBJ2-3; D is unresolved. Specimen: peripheral blood. In DNA form, the CDR3 reads TGTGCCAGCAGCCAAGAGTGGAGAACAGATACGCAGTATTTT. This translates into CASSQEWRTDTQYF.